The 15 T cell receptor beta chains given below trace back to one sample, sequenced in a study of cytomegalovirus exposure and HLA in healthy donors. It was with 60 Vbeta and 13 Jbeta primers that the PCR ran. Here immunoSEQ multiplex PCR was the method, and the copy in TCRdb shows in-frame clones only, minus some. The table lists about 150,000 clones, around 84% of them singletons. The source material was PBMCs. These receptors originate from a boy aged 2 to 10 in good health and CMV-seronegative.

The rearrangement links TRBV30 to TRBJ1-2; D is unclear. Trimming took 3 bases from V and 4 from J, leaving 15 bases between them. The length of the CDR3 is 14 residues. The V gene's germline CDR1 is GTSNPN and CDR2 SVGIG (reference sequence). The CDR3 loop reads CAWSETTAGYGYTF. In DNA, the CDR3 is TGTGCCTGGAGCGAGACTACGGCGGGCTATGGCTACACCTTC.

The chain recombines TRBV11-2 with TRBJ2-3; 16 bases are shared with TRBD2. After removal of 5 bases from V and 1 base from J, the junction contained 6 bases not matched to a gene. The CDR3 extends over 18 amino acids. CDR1 is SGHAT and CDR2 is FQNNGV in the germline V gene. Here the CDR3 reads CASSPGLAGGTRTDTQYF. The CDR3 DNA is TGTGCCAGCAGCCCGGGACTAGCGGGGGGGACCCGCACAGATACGCAGTATTTT.

This clone was detected only once. The CDR3 loop is CASSDVSGRARVRFF. The DNA of the CDR3 is TGTGCCAGCAGCGACGTTAGCGGGAGGGCCCGAGTTCGGTTCTTC. This rearrangement joins TRBV11-2 to TRBJ2-1, with TRBD2 identical over 11 bases. CDR3 length: 15 amino acids. Looked up from germline, CDR1 is SGHAT and CDR2 is FQNNGV. V shed 5 bases, J shed 15 bases, and the junction held 15 bases outside the gene matches.

V usage is TRBV5-3 and J usage is TRBJ2-2; tentative D call: TRBD1 (6 bases). TRBV5-3 is labeled an ORF, and its function is uncertain. V lost 4 bases to trimming and J lost 4 bases, with 14 bases between them. The CDR3 is 15 residues long. CDR3 loop: CARSVITQGTGELFF. The CDR3 DNA sequence: TGTGCCAGAAGCGTTATTACACAGGGCACCGGGGAGCTGTTTTTT.

J is TRBJ2-7 and V is TRBV6-4, with a possible D match to TRBD2 (6 bases). Trimming took off 7 bases at V and 3 bases at J, with 16 bases between the two ends. Germline lookup yields CDR1 MRHNA and CDR2 SNTAGT. The CDR3 is 14 amino acids. The DNA for the CDR3 is TGTGCCAGCATAGGGACGGACTATTACTACGAGCAGTACTTC. Protein sequence: CASIGTDYYYEQYF.

The V call is TRBV6-1, the J call TRBJ1-1; tentatively, D is TRBD1 (5 bases). Trimming shortened V by 4 bases and J by 6 bases, and 15 bases separated the two germline ends. This CDR3 has 14 residues. Per the germline V gene, CDR1 is MNHNS and CDR2 is SASEGT. The CDR3 protein is CASSVGGVLAEAFF. As DNA, the CDR3 is TGTGCCAGCAGTGTCGGGGGTGTATTAGCTGAAGCTTTCTTT.

J is TRBJ1-5 and V is TRBV7-8, with D tentatively TRBD1 (5 bases). CDR1 SGHVS and CDR2 FQNEAQ come from the germline V gene. The germline V and J ends were trimmed by 1 base and 7 bases, with 17 bases remaining between them. CDR3 length: 16 amino acids. CDR3 nucleotide sequence: TGTGCCAGCAGCTTAGAGGGGAGGAGGGATTGGCAGCCCCAGCATTTT. Its protein product is CASSLEGRRDWQPQHF.

In its sample, this clone ranks as medium-sized. The chain carries TRBV9 and TRBJ1-1; the D is unclear. V gave up 0 bases and J gave up 8 bases, with 14 bases separating them. Germline CDR1 reads SGDLS; CDR2 reads YYNGEE. The CDR3 runs to 14 residues. CDR3 region: CASSVVSLGGEAFF. CDR3 coding DNA: TGTGCCAGCAGCGTAGTTAGCTTAGGTGGCGAAGCTTTCTTT.

The chain couples TRBV12-5 to TRBJ2-1; TRBD2 aligns across 11 bases. Unmatched junction bases numbered 12, after V lost 2 bases and J lost 9 bases. This CDR3 has 17 amino acids. Germline CDR1 is LGHNT and CDR2 is FRNRAP. As DNA, the CDR3 is TGTGCTAGTGGTTTGTTCTCCCTGGGGCTAGCGGGGGGTGAGCAGTTCTTC. Its protein is CASGLFSLGLAGGEQFF. The whole variable domain, filled in from reference TRBV12-5 and TRBJ2-1, reads DARVTQTPRHKVTEMGQEVTMRCQPILGHNTVFWYRQTMMQGLELLAYFRNRAPLDDSGMPKDRFSAEMPDATLATLKIQPSEPRDSAVYFCASGLFSLGLAGGEQFFGPGTRLTVL.

The chain carries TRBV29-1 and TRBJ2-1, with 13 bases fitting TRBD2. After removal of 7 bases from V and 6 bases from J, the junction contained 6 bases not matched to a gene. The CDR3 sequence is 14 residues long. CDR1 is SQVTM and CDR2 is ANQGSEA in the germline V gene. This CDR3 is CSADRLAGGNEQFF. CDR3 bases: TGCAGCGCTGACAGACTAGCGGGAGGCAATGAGCAGTTCTTC.

The rearrangement uses TRBV28 and TRBJ2-5, with 7 positions matching TRBD1. This CDR3 region has 15 residues. The junction had 9 bases not matched to a gene; V was cut back by 3 bases and J by 5 bases. CDR1 is MDHEN, CDR2 SYDVKM, per germline. The CDR3, as DNA: TGTGCCAGCAGTTTTCTCACAGGGGATTCGGAGACCCAGTACTTC. Its protein product is CASSFLTGDSETQYF.

The count of this clone is one. The rearrangement uses TRBV5-5 and TRBJ2-3; 11 nucleotides line up with TRBD1. The trim removed 0 bases at V and 2 bases at J, leaving 2 bases unmatched. The CDR3 totals 16 residues. The germline V gene encodes CDR1 SGHKS and CDR2 YYEKEE (reference sequence). CDR3 coding DNA: TGTGCCAGCAGCTTGGCGGGACAGGGGGTCACAGATACGCAGTATTTT. Encoded protein: CASSLAGQGVTDTQYF.

This rearrangement joins TRBV6-5 to TRBJ2-1, with 8 bases identical to TRBD2. CDR1 and CDR2 (germline): MNHEY, SVGAGI. The CDR3 sequence is 14 residues long. The J segment lost 8 bases and the V segment lost 6 bases, leaving 9 bases of the junction unmatched. The CDR3 nucleotides read TGTGCCAGCAGCCCCGGGGGGGCAGTATATGAGCAGTTCTTC. This codes for CASSPGGAVYEQFF.

The chain joins TRBV18 to TRBJ1-3, with 7 bases fitting TRBD1. There are 16 residues in the CDR3. Germline values: CDR1 KGHSH, CDR2 LQKENI. V lost 3 bases and J lost 0; bases outside the gene matches: 5. The CDR3 DNA sequence: TGTGCCAGCTCACCCAACCGGGACAGCTCTGGAAACACCATATATTTT. Residues: CASSPNRDSSGNTIYF. Full variable domain (rest looked up from reference TRBV18 and TRBJ1-3): NAGVMQNPRHLVRRRGQEARLRCSPMKGHSHVYWYRQLPEEGLKFMVYLQKENIIDESGMPKERFSAEFPKEGPSILRIQQVVRGDSAAYFCASSPNRDSSGNTIYFGEGSWLTVV.

V and J are TRBV29-1 and TRBJ2-7; D may be TRBD2 (6 bases). This CDR3 is 16 amino acids long. The germline V and J ends were trimmed by 7 bases and 2 bases, with 24 bases remaining between them. Germline CDR1 and CDR2: SQVTM and ANQGSEA. The CDR3 sequence: CSAGGAGAGRPYEQYF. The CDR3 bases are TGCAGCGCCGGGGGTGCCGGGGCGGGGCGGCCCTACGAGCAGTACTTC.